This T cell receptor (beta chain) was sequenced in a study of Ad26.COV2.S vaccination and SARS-CoV-2 variants. TCRdb's copy holds only in-frame clones and misses some; the assay was immunoSEQ multiplex PCR. This table holds 500,000 or so clones, around nine tenths found once. The CDR3 is made up of 21 amino acids. Unmatched junction bases numbered 22, after V lost 0 bases and J lost 7 bases. The germline V gene encodes CDR1 SGDLS and CDR2 YYNGEE. Treatment: roughly 19 received Ad26.COV2.S at low or high dose, single or two shots; about 5 received placebo; per-sample allocation not given. Collection of samples fell on day 63 after the first vaccine or placebo injection. The table lists this clone with a few counts.

Specimen: peripheral blood, collected in a trial of Ad26.COV2.S vaccine versus placebo. The receptor was isolated from a person between 18 and 65 years old who received the Ad26.COV2.S COVID-19 vaccine or a placebo. V usage is TRBV9 and J usage is TRBJ2-1; 10 bases are a match to TRBD2. The CDR3 DNA follows: TGTGCCAGCAGCGTAGAAATGGGAGGGACTAGCGTACAGGTGCGGGGGAATGAGCAGTTCTTC. The encoded protein is CASSVEMGGTSVQVRGNEQFF.